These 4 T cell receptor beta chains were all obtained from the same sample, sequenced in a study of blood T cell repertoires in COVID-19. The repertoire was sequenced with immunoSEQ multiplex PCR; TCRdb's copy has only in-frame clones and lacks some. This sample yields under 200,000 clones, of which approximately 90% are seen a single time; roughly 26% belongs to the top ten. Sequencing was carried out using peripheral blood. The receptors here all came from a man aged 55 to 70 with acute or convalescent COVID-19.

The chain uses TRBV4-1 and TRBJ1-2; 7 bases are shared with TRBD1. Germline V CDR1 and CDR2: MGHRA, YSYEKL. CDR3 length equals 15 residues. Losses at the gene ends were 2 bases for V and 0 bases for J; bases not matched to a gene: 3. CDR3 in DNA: TGCGCCAGCAGCCAACCAGACAGGGCTAACTATGGCTACACCTTC. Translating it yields CASSQPDRANYGYTF.

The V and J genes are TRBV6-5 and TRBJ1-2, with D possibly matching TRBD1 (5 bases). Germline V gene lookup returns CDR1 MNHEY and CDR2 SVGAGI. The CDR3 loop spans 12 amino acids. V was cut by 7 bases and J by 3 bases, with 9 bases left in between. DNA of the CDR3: TGTGCCAGCATGCAGGGCTACTATGGCTACACCTTC. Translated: CASMQGYYGYTF.

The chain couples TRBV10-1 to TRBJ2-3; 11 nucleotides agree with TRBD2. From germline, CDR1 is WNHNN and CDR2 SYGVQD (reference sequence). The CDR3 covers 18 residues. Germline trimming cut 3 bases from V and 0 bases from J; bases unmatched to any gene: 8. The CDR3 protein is CASSDLAGGEPSTDTQYF. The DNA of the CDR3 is TGCGCCAGCAGTGATCTAGCGGGGGGTGAACCTAGCACAGATACGCAGTATTTT.

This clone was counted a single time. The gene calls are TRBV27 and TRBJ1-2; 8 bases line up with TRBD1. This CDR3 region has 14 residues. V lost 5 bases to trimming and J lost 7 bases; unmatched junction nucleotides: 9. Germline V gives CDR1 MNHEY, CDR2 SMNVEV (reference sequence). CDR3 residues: CASSKSDRGGGYTF. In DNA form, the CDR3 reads TGTGCCAGCAGTAAAAGCGACAGGGGAGGTGGCTACACCTTC.